The present T cell receptor beta chain was sequenced within a study of cytomegalovirus exposure and HLA in healthy donors. This clone showed up just a few times. TCRdb keeps only in-frame clones here, not all; method: immunoSEQ multiplex PCR. The data contain over 200,000 clones, approximately 83% of them seen just once; the ten biggest clones take up about 14%. Germline CDR1 MGHDK, CDR2 SYGVNS. The length of the CDR3 is 14 residues. After removal of 5 bases from V and 4 bases from J, the junction contained 4 bases not matched to a gene. The sequence came from a woman in her twenties or thirties in good health and CMV-seropositive. The chain combines TRBV25-1 with TRBJ2-1, with 8 bases that match TRBD2. Sequencing used PBMCs. CDR3 amino acids: CASSISGKYNEQFF. The CDR3 DNA reads as TGTGCCAGCAGTATTAGCGGGAAATACAATGAGCAGTTCTTC.